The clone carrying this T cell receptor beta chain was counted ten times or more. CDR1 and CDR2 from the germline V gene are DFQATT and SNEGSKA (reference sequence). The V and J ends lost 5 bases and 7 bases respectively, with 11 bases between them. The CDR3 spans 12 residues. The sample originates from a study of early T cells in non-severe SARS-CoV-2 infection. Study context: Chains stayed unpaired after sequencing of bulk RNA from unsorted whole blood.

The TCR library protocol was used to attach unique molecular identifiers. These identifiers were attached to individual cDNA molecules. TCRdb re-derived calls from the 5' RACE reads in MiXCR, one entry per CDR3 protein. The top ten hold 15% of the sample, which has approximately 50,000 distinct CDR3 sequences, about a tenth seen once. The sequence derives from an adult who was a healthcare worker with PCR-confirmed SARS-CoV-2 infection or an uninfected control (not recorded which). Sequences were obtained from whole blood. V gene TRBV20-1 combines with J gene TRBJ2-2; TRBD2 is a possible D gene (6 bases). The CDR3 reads CSAGQGGGELFF. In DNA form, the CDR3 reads TGCAGTGCTGGTCAGGGAGGCGGGGAGCTGTTTTTT.